This is a list of T cell receptor beta chains from one sample in a study of cytomegalovirus exposure and HLA in healthy donors. Clones were read by immunoSEQ multiplex PCR, and TCRdb kept only the in-frame ones, dropping some. The sample lists some 150,000 clones, about four fifths occurring once. Sequencing was carried out using PBMCs. Source of these receptors: a man aged 40-49 years in good health and CMV-seropositive. Both conserved end residues are part of each CDR3. D genes are given only for firm matches. Size values are once, few and many counts, or a class for expanded clones, and some rows have none.

d_call,clone_size,j_call,v_call,cdr3_nt,cdr3_aa
NA,NA,TRBJ1-2,TRBV27,TGTGCCAGCAGTTCTCCAGGGTGGGGCTACACCTTC,CASSSPGWGYTF
NA,NA,TRBJ2-1,TRBV4-2,TGTGCCAGCAGCCAAGGACTAGAGGCCTACAATGAGCAGTTCTTC,CASSQGLEAYNEQFF
NA,NA,TRBJ1-1,TRBV28,TGTGCCAGCAGTCAGTCCGACAGGACCACTGAAGCTTTCTTT,CASSQSDRTTEAFF
NA,NA,TRBJ2-7,TRBV5-4,TGTGCCAGCAGCTTGGATAGGGGGACCTACGAGCAGTACTTC,CASSLDRGTYEQYF
TRBD1,NA,TRBJ1-5,TRBV19,TGTGCCAGTAGTATCCAACTAGACAGGGCTCAGCCCCAGCATTTT,CASSIQLDRAQPQHF
TRBD2,NA,TRBJ2-1,TRBV27,TGTGCCAGCAGTTCCCTCCGGACTAGCGGGAACAATGAGCAGTTCTTC,CASSSLRTSGNNEQFF
NA,NA,TRBJ2-1,TRBV7-2,TGTGCCAGCAGCAAACAGGTGATGAGCTACAATGAGCAGTTCTTC,CASSKQVMSYNEQFF
NA,NA,TRBJ1-1,TRBV27,TGTGCCAGCAGTCCTGTGGGGAGTTTCACTGAAGCTTTCTTT,CASSPVGSFTEAFF
TRBD1,once,TRBJ2-7,TRBV19,TGTGCCAGTAGTCGAGACGTTAAGGGCAGGGGGCGTTCGATACCTGGCTACGAGCAGTACTTC,CASSRDVKGRGRSIPGYEQYF
TRBD1,NA,TRBJ2-1,TRBV18,TGTGCCAGCTCACCACCTCCGACAGGGGGCAATGAGCAGTTCTTC,CASSPPPTGGNEQFF
NA,NA,TRBJ2-1,TRBV2,TGTGCCAGCAGCGGACAGAAGTCCACTTACAATGAGCAGTTCTTC,CASSGQKSTYNEQFF
NA,NA,TRBJ2-2,TRBV5-1,TGCGCCAGCAGCTTGGTCCGAAGCAACACCGGGGAGCTGTTTTTT,CASSLVRSNTGELFF
NA,many,TRBJ1-4,TRBV5-6,TGTGCCAGCAGCTTCAGGCAGGGAAAAGAAAAACTGTTTTTT,CASSFRQGKEKLFF
NA,once,TRBJ2-2,TRBV6-6,TGTGCCAGCAGTTCAGGGACAAAGAACACCGGGGAGCTGTTTTTT,CASSSGTKNTGELFF
NA,NA,TRBJ1-5,TRBV7-7,TGTGCTAGCAGCAAAGACAGGAATCAGCCCCAGCATTTT,CASSKDRNQPQHF
TRBD1,NA,TRBJ2-7,TRBV25-1,TGTGCCAGCAGTGACCCCGGACAGGGGATATCCTACGAGCAGTACTTC,CASSDPGQGISYEQYF
TRBD2,few,TRBJ2-5,TRBV2,TGTGCCAGGTCTAGCGGGGATCAAGAGACCCAGTACTTC,CARSSGDQETQYF
NA,NA,TRBJ2-2,TRBV28,TGTGCCACCGGGACCGGGGAGCTGTTTTTT,CATGTGELFF
NA,NA,TRBJ2-7,TRBV7-2,TGTGCCAGCAGCTTAGGGGGCTGGTACGAGCAGTACTTC,CASSLGGWYEQYF
NA,NA,TRBJ2-5,TRBV7-3,TGTGCCAGCAGCTTGGGACATGGGGGAGAGACCCAGTACTTC,CASSLGHGGETQYF
NA,once,TRBJ1-2,TRBV5-4,TGTGCCAGCAGCTCCTATCGTGGCTACACCTTC,CASSSYRGYTF
NA,once,TRBJ2-2,TRBV27,TGTGCCAGCAGGAACGCGCTGAACTCCGGGGAGCTGTTTTTT,CASRNALNSGELFF
TRBD1,NA,TRBJ1-2,TRBV30,TGTGCCTGGTCTCCGGGACAGCGGATTAACTATGGCTACACCTTC,CAWSPGQRINYGYTF
NA,NA,TRBJ2-2,TRBV5-1,TGCGCCAGCAGCTGGCGGGGGCGCAAGACCGGGGAGCTGTTTTTT,CASSWRGRKTGELFF
NA,NA,TRBJ2-5,TRBV14,TGTGCCAGCAGCCAAGCTCGAGAGACCCAGTACTTC,CASSQARETQYF
NA,few,TRBJ1-2,TRBV9,TGTGCCAGCAGTTTAGGGGGATTAGCTAACTATGGCTACACCTTC,CASSLGGLANYGYTF
TRBD1,NA,TRBJ2-2,TRBV11-3,TGTGCCAGCAGCTTGTCAGACAGGGCCGGGGAGCTGTTTTTT,CASSLSDRAGELFF
TRBD1,few,TRBJ1-2,TRBV7-8,TGTGCCAGCAGCAAACCAGGGGGCGTCACCTATGGCTACACCTTC,CASSKPGGVTYGYTF
NA,NA,TRBJ1-1,TRBV6-4,TGTGCCAGCAGTGACTCCGGGGGGCGGGGGGCGCGTGGTGAAGCTTTCTTT,CASSDSGGRGARGEAFF
NA,few,TRBJ2-3,TRBV9,TGTGCCAGCAGCGTAGAGGGACTGAGCACAGATACGCAGTATTTT,CASSVEGLSTDTQYF
TRBD2,NA,TRBJ2-3,TRBV7-8,TGTGCCAGCAGCGGAGGGACTAGCGGCCGCACAGATACGCAGTATTTT,CASSGGTSGRTDTQYF
NA,NA,TRBJ2-5,TRBV7-2,TGTGCCAGCACCCTGACTAGCAGGGGGACCCAGTACTTC,CASTLTSRGTQYF
NA,NA,TRBJ2-7,TRBV7-9,TGTTCCAGCAGCTTAGTCTTCGAGCAGTACTTC,CSSSLVFEQYF
NA,NA,TRBJ2-3,TRBV11-2,TGTGCCAGCAGGGCAGGAACAGATACGCAGTATTTT,CASRAGTDTQYF
NA,NA,TRBJ1-5,TRBV4-3,TGCGCCAGCAGCCAAGACAGGGCAGGGGATCAGCCCCAGCATTTT,CASSQDRAGDQPQHF
TRBD1,NA,TRBJ2-2,TRBV6-5,TGTGCCAGCAGTTTCTCCGGGACAGGGCCAAACGGGGAGCTGTTTTTT,CASSFSGTGPNGELFF
TRBD2,once,TRBJ2-7,TRBV11-3,TGTGCCAGCAGCCCTCGGGGAGGGTCGAACTACGAGCAGTACTTC,CASSPRGGSNYEQYF
NA,NA,TRBJ1-2,TRBV7-2,TGTGCCAGCAGTTACAGGGAGAATACCTATGGCTACACCTTC,CASSYRENTYGYTF
TRBD1,NA,TRBJ2-7,TRBV4-1,TGCGCCAGCAGCTTACGTCGCCAGGGACAGGGCGCCTACGAGCAGTACTTC,CASSLRRQGQGAYEQYF
TRBD1,once,TRBJ1-2,TRBV9,TGTGCCAGCAGCGCCGGGACAGGGGGCTATGGCTACACCTTC,CASSAGTGGYGYTF
TRBD1,NA,TRBJ2-7,TRBV6-5,TGTGCCAGCAGCCCCGGGACAGGGGGCCGTCAAGAGTACTTC,CASSPGTGGRQEYF
NA,NA,TRBJ2-1,TRBV18,TGTGCCAGCTCACCATCGGGTACGTCTGAGCAGTTCTTC,CASSPSGTSEQFF
NA,NA,TRBJ1-1,TRBV4-3,TGCGCCAGCAGTCCGATGTGGAGTTCCAACACTGAAGCTTTCTTT,CASSPMWSSNTEAFF
NA,few,TRBJ1-2,TRBV7-9,TGTGCCAGCAGCATACTATCCCCCCAGTTACCTAACTATGGCTACACCTTC,CASSILSPQLPNYGYTF
NA,NA,TRBJ1-1,TRBV7-2,TGTGCCAGCAGCTCGCCCGGGGAGTTCACTGAAGCTTTCTTT,CASSSPGEFTEAFF
TRBD1,NA,TRBJ2-7,TRBV6-1,TGTGCCAGCAGAAGGGGACAGGGTAACTACGAGCAGTACTTC,CASRRGQGNYEQYF
NA,NA,TRBJ2-5,TRBV10-3,TGTGCCATCAGTGAGTCTACGGGGACCCAGTACTTC,CAISESTGTQYF
TRBD1,NA,TRBJ2-7,TRBV4-1,TGCGCCAGCAGCCAAGATGCTGCGGGACAGGTCTACGAGCAGTACTTC,CASSQDAAGQVYEQYF
NA,NA,TRBJ2-1,TRBV11-2,TGTGCCAGCAGCTTAGACAGAGGGTATGATGAGCAGTTCTTC,CASSLDRGYDEQFF
TRBD1,once,TRBJ2-7,TRBV18,TGTGCCAGCTCCCCCGGGACAGGCACCTACGAGCAGTACTTC,CASSPGTGTYEQYF
TRBD1,once,TRBJ1-2,TRBV18,TGTGCCAGCTCACCTAATGAGGACAGGGTTGGCTACACCTTC,CASSPNEDRVGYTF
NA,NA,TRBJ1-3,TRBV19,TGTGCCAGTAGCACTGGACAGTCCTACTCTGGAAACACCATATATTTT,CASSTGQSYSGNTIYF
TRBD2,NA,TRBJ2-7,TRBV29-1,TGCAGCGTCCGAGGTGGGGGGGCCTACGAGCAGTACTTC,CSVRGGGAYEQYF